The clone carrying this T cell receptor beta chain was observed a few times. Its antigen is undetermined. Germline assignment: CDR1 SQVTM and CDR2 ANQGSEA. The CDR3 is 13 amino acids. Trimming pared 8 bases from V and 4 bases from J, leaving 15 bases between. These data belong to a study of vaccination effects on CD4 cells after COVID-19. General study results and limits: Clonal contraction was marked in infection- and vaccine-induced clones late after vaccination. Relatively few convalescent patients took part in the study, which had no early post-infection timepoints.

Profiling relied on immunoSEQ multiplex PCR, and the TCRdb table lists in-frame clones only, not all of them. In the table there are just under 75,000 clones, around 79% of which are singletons. Before sequencing, viral peptide pools were used by the ViraFEST assay to expand antigen-specific CD4+ T cells. Having been cultured for roughly 9 days, the cells underwent CD4+ T cell isolation. Vaccinated recipients, who were negative for nucleocapsid antibodies, had no history of SARS-CoV-2 infection. Cells had half their medium changed to IL-2 medium on days 3 and 7. The sequencing used CD4+ T cells from PBMCs cultured with HCoV-NL63 spike peptides, collected before COVID-19 vaccination. The TCR originated in a human donor who received a COVID-19 vaccine. The chain has TRBV29-1 and TRBJ1-5; D is uncertain. The CDR3 DNA reads TGCAGCACCCTCGAGGACGCTAATCAGCCCCAGCATTTT. The encoded protein is CSTLEDANQPQHF.